A single T cell receptor (beta chain) is shown here with its context. Its specificity is not known. These data originate in a study of cytomegalovirus exposure and HLA in healthy donors. Points from the study as a whole: With later analysis, a missense DCLRE1C variant became linked to TCR beta V- and J-gene trimming. Being indistinguishable, some V segments were excluded, TRBV6-2 and TRBV6-3 among them. In a later analysis, the majority of CMV-associated beta chains seemingly showed HLA restriction. Later, an analysis found that common viral pathogens appeared to be linked with several of the most significant clusters.

Germline CDR1 is SGHDN and CDR2 is FVKESK. The junction had 13 bases not matched to a gene; V was cut back by 3 bases and J by 5 bases. This CDR3 region has 17 residues. PCR employed 60 Vbeta and 13 Jbeta primers. Some clones are missing from TCRdb's copy, which holds only in-frame ones; the method was immunoSEQ multiplex PCR. The sample shows about 120,000 clones, around four fifths of them seen only once. The V and J genes are TRBV14 and TRBJ2-7, with 10 bases identical to TRBD1. The sequenced sample was PBMCs. This TCR came from a man between 18 and 29 years old in good health and CMV-seropositive. The CDR3 coding sequence is TGTGCCAGCAGCCACCCGAACGGGGGACAGGGGAGGCACGAGCAGTACTTC. It translates to CASSHPNGGQGRHEQYF.